This T cell receptor beta chain was recorded in a study of T cells in Graves' hyperthyroidism and ophthalmopathy. Study-wide findings and caveats: Most thyroid clonotypes expanded above 0.001 appeared in blood too.

CDR1 is SGHTA, CDR2 FQGNSA, per germline. The CDR3 has 16 residues. V was shortened by 0 bases and J by 3 bases, with 14 bases between the two germline ends. Those patients with uncontrolled infection, other autoimmune disease, pregnancy or lactation were excluded. This sample holds PBMCs from less than 13 ml fresh peripheral blood. There are many counts of this clonotype. Its matching antigen is unknown. Amplification yielded TCR beta CDR3 regions, with RNA transcripts as the source. Initially, a first-round RT-PCR of the TCR CDR3 employed the HTBI primer set. Via MiXCR, TCRdb re-called the multiplex PCR reads, giving one row per CDR3 protein. The data hold hundreds of thousands of distinct CDR3 sequences, with about 15% observed a single time.

Source material: blood. The TCR comes from a man aged 18 to 29 with Graves' ophthalmopathy. V usage is TRBV7-2 and J usage is TRBJ1-1; weak D call: TRBD1 (5 bases). The CDR3 spells CASSLAYRQGDTEAFF. The CDR3 DNA follows: TGTGCCAGCAGCTTAGCTTACAGGCAGGGCGACACTGAAGCTTTCTTT.